The 17 T cell receptor beta chains below were found in one sample sequenced in a study of T cell responses to AZD1222 COVID-19 vaccine. Assay: immunoSEQ multiplex PCR; the TCRdb copy retains only in-frame clones and omits some. The repertoire holds 150,000 to 200,000 clones, with 85% to 95% as singletons. The sample here was peripheral blood, taken 28 days after the second AZD1222 dose. These receptors came from an adult who received the AZD1222 COVID-19 vaccine.

The chain is built from TRBV6-1 and TRBJ1-4; D gene ambiguous. Germline CDR1 reads MNHNS; CDR2 reads SASEGT. The germline V and J ends were trimmed by 2 bases and 0 bases, with 10 bases remaining between them. This CDR3 region has 16 residues. CDR3 loop: CASSESGIATNEKLFF. In nucleotides, the CDR3 is TGTGCCAGCAGTGAATCGGGGATCGCAACTAATGAAAAACTGTTTTTT.

The rearrangement links TRBV6-4 to TRBJ2-3; TRBD1 might be the D (5 bases). The CDR3 has 13 amino acids. CDR1 and CDR2 (germline): MRHNA, SNTAGT. Trimming removed 5 bases at V and 6 bases at J, with 12 bases between. CDR3 in amino acids: CASSTEWGDTQYF. The CDR3 DNA reads TGTGCCAGCAGTACCGAGTGGGGCGATACGCAGTATTTT.

The J gene is TRBJ1-5, the V gene TRBV28; D ambiguous. The CDR3 has 12 residues. Trimming left V 6 bases short and J 7 bases short, with 10 bases between. Germline V gene lookup returns CDR1 MDHEN and CDR2 SYDVKM. CDR3 region: CASSLGRQPQHF. As DNA, the CDR3 is TGTGCCAGCAGCCTTGGGAGGCAGCCCCAGCATTTT.

V usage is TRBV11-2 and J usage is TRBJ1-1, with TRBD1 matching 8 bases. From germline, CDR1 is SGHAT and CDR2 FQNNGV. CDR3 length: 15 residues. V was clipped by 3 bases and J by 4 bases; unmatched bases: 7. In DNA form, the CDR3 reads TGTGCCAGCAGCTTGGTGGCAGGGGGCGTCACTGAAGCTTTCTTT. As protein: CASSLVAGGVTEAFF.

The chain recombines TRBV4-3 with TRBJ2-7; 8 nucleotides line up with TRBD1. The V and J ends lost 1 base and 2 bases, in that order; junction bases with no gene match: 4. Per germline, CDR1 LGHNA and CDR2 YSLEER. The CDR3 loop spans 15 amino acids. The CDR3 DNA sequence: TGCGCCAGCAGCCAAGTGCAGGGGGCCGCCTACGAGCAGTACTTC. As protein: CASSQVQGAAYEQYF.

This CDR3 reads CASSWGRPWEQFF. DNA for the CDR3: TGTGCCAGCAGCTGGGGGCGCCCTTGGGAGCAGTTCTTC. The gene calls are TRBV7-8 and TRBJ2-1, with TRBD1 as a possible D gene (6 bases). Germline assignment: CDR1 SGHVS and CDR2 FQNEAQ. The CDR3 covers 13 residues. Trimming cost V 4 bases and J 10 bases, with 14 bases left between them.

The gene calls are TRBV7-2 and TRBJ2-2; D tentatively fits TRBD1 or TRBD2 (5 bases each). CDR1 is SGHTA, CDR2 FQGNSA, per germline. The ends were cut back, 1 base at V and 7 bases at J, with 13 bases in the middle. The CDR3 extends over 15 amino acids. The CDR3 spells CASSLVTSQGGELFF. CDR3 DNA: TGTGCCAGCAGCTTAGTTACTAGTCAGGGCGGGGAGCTGTTTTTT. Combining the CDR3 with reference TRBV7-2 and TRBJ2-2 gives the whole variable domain GAGVSQSPSNKVTEKGKDVELRCDPISGHTALYWYRQSLGQGLEFLIYFQGNSAPDKSGLPSDRFSAERTGGSVSTLTIQRTQQEDSAVYLCASSLVTSQGGELFFGEGSRLTVL.

This chain links TRBV7-2 with TRBJ2-1; 13 bases agree with TRBD2. V lost 5 bases to trimming and J lost 8 bases; unmatched junction nucleotides: 6. The CDR3 contains 15 residues. Germline V gene data show CDR1 as SGHTA and CDR2 as FQGNSA. CDR3 sequence (DNA): TGTGCCAGCAGCGCTACTAGCGGGAGGGACGATGAGCAGTTCTTC. As protein: CASSATSGRDDEQFF.

Worth noting for this clone: A single base separates this from a much larger clone, so it may be a read error. The V gene is TRBV11-2, the J gene TRBJ2-5; no clear D. This CDR3 spans 12 amino acids. The germline V gene has CDR1 SGHAT and CDR2 FQNNGV. V lost 1 base to trimming and J lost 5 bases, with 5 bases between them. The CDR3 nucleotides are TGTGCCAGCAGCTTAGGTCCGGAGACCCAGTACTTC. As protein: CASSLGPETQYF.

The chain uses TRBV9 and TRBJ2-5; no definite D call. CDR3 size: 13 residues. The germline V gene encodes CDR1 SGDLS and CDR2 YYNGEE. Trimming stripped 6 bases from V and 0 bases from J, with 9 bases between. CDR3 residues: CASNGGDQETQYF. The CDR3 DNA reads TGTGCCAGCAATGGCGGAGACCAAGAGACCCAGTACTTC.

The V call is TRBV19, the J call TRBJ2-5, with 8 bases fitting TRBD1. Germline assignment: CDR1 LNHDA and CDR2 SQIVND (reference sequence). CDR3 length equals 16 residues. V shed 5 bases, J shed 3 bases, and the junction held 11 bases outside the gene matches. CDR3 sequence (DNA): TGTGCCAGTAGTCGCGACAGGGGATCCTATAAAGAGACCCAGTACTTC. This encodes CASSRDRGSYKETQYF.

Points on this clone: The sample contains more than one DNA sequence encoding this CDR3. The chain employs TRBV5-5 and TRBJ2-2; 10 bases align to TRBD1. The germline CDR1 and CDR2 sequences are SGHKS and YYEKEE (reference sequence). The CDR3 contains 15 residues. The V and J ends lost 6 bases and 4 bases, in that order; junction bases with no gene match: 6. CDR3 region: CASITGTGVTGELFF. DNA of the CDR3: TGTGCCAGCATCACCGGGACAGGGGTCACCGGGGAGCTGTTTTTT.

This chain links TRBV30 with TRBJ2-5; no reliable D call. Per germline, CDR1 GTSNPN and CDR2 SVGIG (reference sequence). The germline V and J ends were trimmed by 0 bases and 4 bases, with 9 bases remaining between them. The CDR3 has 13 amino acids. In DNA, the CDR3 is TGTGCCTGGAGTGTTGGCGCATCAGAGACCCAGTACTTC. Its protein product is CAWSVGASETQYF.

This chain links TRBV20-1 with TRBJ2-1; D gene ambiguous. The germline CDR1 and CDR2 sequences are DFQATT and SNEGSKA (reference sequence). This CDR3 has 11 residues. Trimming removed 5 bases from V and 6 bases from J, with 8 bases in between. CDR3 sequence (DNA): TGCAGTGCTCAATGGGGCAATGAGCAGTTCTTC. Translated: CSAQWGNEQFF.

J is TRBJ1-2 and V is TRBV7-2, with D perhaps matching TRBD1 (6 bases). CDR3 length: 14 amino acids. Germline V gene sequence: CDR1 SGHTA, CDR2 FQGNSA. V dropped 1 base and J dropped 2 bases, with 8 bases sitting between them. The CDR3 spells CASSLDRANYGYTF. The CDR3 DNA is TGTGCCAGCAGCTTAGACAGGGCGAACTATGGCTACACCTTC.

This sequence joins TRBV2 and TRBJ1-5; 9 bases line up with TRBD1. The germline V gene encodes CDR1 SNHLY and CDR2 FYNNEI. This CDR3 has 15 residues. Trimming took 8 bases from V and 4 from J; bases not matched to a gene: 9. The CDR3 region has the DNA TGTGCCAGCTCCAAGGGGACAGGGTTGAATCAGCCCCAGCATTTT. Protein sequence: CASSKGTGLNQPQHF. The full variable domain, rest sourced from reference TRBV2 and TRBJ1-5, is EPEVTQTPSHQVTQMGQEVILRCVPISNHLYFYWYRQILGQKVEFLVSFYNNEISEKSEIFDDQFSVERPDGSNFTLKIRSTKLEDSAMYFCASSKGTGLNQPQHFGDGTRLSIL.

The chain joins TRBV6-2 or TRBV6-3 to TRBJ2-1, with D possibly being TRBD1 or TRBD2 (5 bases each). The ends were cut back, 1 base at V and 12 bases at J, with 16 bases in the middle. Germline V gives CDR1 MNHEY, CDR2 SVGEGT. The length of the CDR3 is 14 residues. CDR3 DNA sequence: TGTGCCAGCAGTTACTACGGGGACCACGCGCGGCAGTTCTTC. Its translation: CASSYYGDHARQFF.